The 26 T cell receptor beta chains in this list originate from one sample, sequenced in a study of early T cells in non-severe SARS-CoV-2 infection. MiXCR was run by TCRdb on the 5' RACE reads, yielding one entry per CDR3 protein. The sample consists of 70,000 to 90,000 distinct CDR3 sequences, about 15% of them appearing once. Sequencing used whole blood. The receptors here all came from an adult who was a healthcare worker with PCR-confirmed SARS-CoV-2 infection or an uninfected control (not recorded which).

The CDR3 sequence is CATSSRLAGEAEQYF. As DNA, the CDR3 is TGTGCCACCAGCAGCAGACTAGCGGGAGAGGCCGAGCAGTACTTC. This chain uses TRBV15 with TRBJ2-7, with 12 bases identical to TRBD2. Looked up from germline, CDR1 is LNHNV and CDR2 is YYDKDF (reference sequence). Unmatched junction bases numbered 6, after V lost 3 bases and J lost 6 bases. This CDR3 is built from 15 residues.

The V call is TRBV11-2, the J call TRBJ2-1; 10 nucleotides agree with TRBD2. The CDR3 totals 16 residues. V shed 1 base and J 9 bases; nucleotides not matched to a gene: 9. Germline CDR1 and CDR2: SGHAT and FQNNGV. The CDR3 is CASSLVLLAGVGEQFF. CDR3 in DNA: TGTGCCAGCAGCTTAGTCCTCCTAGCGGGAGTGGGTGAGCAGTTCTTC.

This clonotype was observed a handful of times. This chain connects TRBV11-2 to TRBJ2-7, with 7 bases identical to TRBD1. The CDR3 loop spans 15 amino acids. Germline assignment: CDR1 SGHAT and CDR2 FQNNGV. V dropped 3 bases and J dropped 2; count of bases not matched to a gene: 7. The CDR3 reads CASSLQYRGAYEQYF. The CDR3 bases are TGTGCCAGCAGCTTGCAGTACAGGGGAGCCTACGAGCAGTACTTC.

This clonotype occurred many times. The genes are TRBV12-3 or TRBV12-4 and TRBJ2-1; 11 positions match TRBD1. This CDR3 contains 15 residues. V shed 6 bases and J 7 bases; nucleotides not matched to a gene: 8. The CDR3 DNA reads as TGTGCCAGCAGCCCGTGGACAGGGGGCCAAAATGAGCAGTTCTTC. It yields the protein CASSPWTGGQNEQFF.

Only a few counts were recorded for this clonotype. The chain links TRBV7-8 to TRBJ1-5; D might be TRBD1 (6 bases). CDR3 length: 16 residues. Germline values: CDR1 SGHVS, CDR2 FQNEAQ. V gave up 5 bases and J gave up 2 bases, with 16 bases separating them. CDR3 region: CASSPEGVLGNQPQHF. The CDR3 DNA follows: TGTGCCAGCAGCCCGGAGGGGGTTCTTGGCAATCAGCCCCAGCATTTT.

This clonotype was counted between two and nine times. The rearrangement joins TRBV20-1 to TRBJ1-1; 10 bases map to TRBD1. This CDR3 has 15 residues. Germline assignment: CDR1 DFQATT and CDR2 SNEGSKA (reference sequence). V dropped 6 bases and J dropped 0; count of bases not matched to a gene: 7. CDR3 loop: CSAGTGAQMNTEAFF. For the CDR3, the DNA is TGCAGTGCAGGGACAGGGGCTCAGATGAACACTGAAGCTTTCTTT.

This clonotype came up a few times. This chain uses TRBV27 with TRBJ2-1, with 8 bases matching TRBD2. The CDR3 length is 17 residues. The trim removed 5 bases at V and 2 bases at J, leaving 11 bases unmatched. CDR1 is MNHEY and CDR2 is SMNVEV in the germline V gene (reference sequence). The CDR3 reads CASSTTPRTSPYNEQFF. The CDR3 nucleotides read TGTGCCAGCAGTACTACCCCTCGGACTAGCCCCTACAATGAGCAGTTCTTC.

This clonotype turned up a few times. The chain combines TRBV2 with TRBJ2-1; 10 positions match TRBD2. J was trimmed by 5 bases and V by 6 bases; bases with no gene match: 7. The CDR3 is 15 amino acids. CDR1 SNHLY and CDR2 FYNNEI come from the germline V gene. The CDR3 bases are TGTGCCAGCAGCACTAGACTAGCGGGTCACAATGAGCAGTTCTTC. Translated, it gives CASSTRLAGHNEQFF. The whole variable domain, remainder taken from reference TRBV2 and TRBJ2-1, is EPEVTQTPSHQVTQMGQEVILRCVPISNHLYFYWYRQILGQKVEFLVSFYNNEISEKSEIFDDQFSVERPDGSNFTLKIRSTKLEDSAMYFCASSTRLAGHNEQFFGPGTRLTVL.

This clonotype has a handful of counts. The CDR3, as DNA: TGTGCCAGCAGTTCCCAAGACAGCTCCTACGAGCAGTACTTC. It translates to CASSSQDSSYEQYF. V and J are TRBV12-3 or TRBV12-4 and TRBJ2-7; TRBD1 is a possible D gene (5 bases). CDR3 length: 14 amino acids. V lost 4 bases and J 0 bases, leaving 10 bases between the germline ends.

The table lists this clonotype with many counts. CDR3 in amino acids: CSARGGQGALEAFF. In nucleotides, the CDR3 is TGCAGTGCTAGGGGGGGGCAGGGGGCACTCGAAGCTTTCTTT. The V gene is TRBV20-1, the J gene TRBJ1-1, with 8 bases aligning to TRBD1. This CDR3 has 14 amino acids. The V gene end was trimmed by 3 bases and the J gene end by 8 bases; junction bases not matched to a gene: 11. Per the germline V gene, CDR1 is DFQATT and CDR2 is SNEGSKA (reference sequence).

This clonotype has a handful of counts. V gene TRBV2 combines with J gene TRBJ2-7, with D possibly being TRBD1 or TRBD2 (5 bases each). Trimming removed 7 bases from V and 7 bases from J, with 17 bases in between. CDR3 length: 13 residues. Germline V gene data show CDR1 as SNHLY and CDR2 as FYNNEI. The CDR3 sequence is CASNLGRTGEQYF. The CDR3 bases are TGTGCCAGCAATCTGGGACGGACTGGGGAGCAGTACTTC.

The CDR3 loop is CASSFPPNQPQHF. CDR3 in DNA: TGTGCCAGCAGTTTTCCTCCAAATCAGCCCCAGCATTTT. The chain links TRBV12-3 or TRBV12-4 to TRBJ1-5; no firm D call. Trimming took 3 bases from V and 4 from J, leaving 7 bases between them. The CDR3 runs to 13 residues.

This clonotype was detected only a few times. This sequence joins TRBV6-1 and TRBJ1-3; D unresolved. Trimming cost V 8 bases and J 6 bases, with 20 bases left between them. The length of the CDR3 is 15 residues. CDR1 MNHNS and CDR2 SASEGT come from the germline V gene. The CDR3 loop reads CASGGGPGSANTIYF. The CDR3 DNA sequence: TGTGCCAGCGGAGGCGGGCCCGGGTCGGCAAACACCATATATTTT.

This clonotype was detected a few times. CDR3 loop: CASSVGVGSDQPQHF. In nucleotides, the CDR3 is TGTGCCAGCAGCGTAGGAGTCGGGTCAGATCAGCCCCAGCATTTT. The V and J genes are TRBV9 and TRBJ1-5; no clear D gene. V gave up 0 bases and J gave up 5 bases, with 12 bases separating them. Germline CDR1 reads SGDLS; CDR2 reads YYNGEE. The CDR3 is 15 residues long.

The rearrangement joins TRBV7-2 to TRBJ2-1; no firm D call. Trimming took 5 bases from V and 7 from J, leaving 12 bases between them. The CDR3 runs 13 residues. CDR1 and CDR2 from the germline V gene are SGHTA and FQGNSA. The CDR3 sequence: CASSHSLRNEQFF. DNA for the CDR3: TGTGCCAGCAGCCATTCCTTGAGGAATGAGCAGTTCTTC.

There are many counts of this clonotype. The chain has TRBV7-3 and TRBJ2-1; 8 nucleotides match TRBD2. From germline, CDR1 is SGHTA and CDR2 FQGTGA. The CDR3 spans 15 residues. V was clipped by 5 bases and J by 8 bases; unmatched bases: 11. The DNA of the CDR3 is TGTGCCAGCAGCCCAAGCAGCGGGAGTTCCTATGAGCAGTTCTTC. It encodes CASSPSSGSSYEQFF.

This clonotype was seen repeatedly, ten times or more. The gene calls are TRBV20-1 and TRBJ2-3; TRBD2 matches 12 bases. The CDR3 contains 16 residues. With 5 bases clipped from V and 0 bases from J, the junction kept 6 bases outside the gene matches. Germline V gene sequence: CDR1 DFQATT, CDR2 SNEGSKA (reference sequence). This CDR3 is CSAFSTSGRSTDTQYF. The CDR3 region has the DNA TGCAGTGCTTTTTCGACTAGCGGGAGAAGCACAGATACGCAGTATTTT.

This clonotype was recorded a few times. The CDR3 loop reads CASSPNHRTGELFF. The CDR3 coding sequence is TGTGCCAGCAGTCCTAACCACCGCACCGGGGAGCTGTTTTTT. The V and J genes are TRBV7-9 and TRBJ2-2; no clear D. The V and J ends lost 6 bases and 4 bases respectively, with 12 bases between them. The CDR3 loop spans 14 amino acids. The germline V gene has CDR1 SEHNR and CDR2 FQNEAQ (reference sequence). Supplemented by reference TRBV7-9 and TRBJ2-2, the full variable domain reads DTGVSQNPRHKITKRGQNVTFRCDPISEHNRLYWYRQTLGQGPEFLTYFQNEAQLEKSRLLSDRFSAERPKGSFSTLEIQRTEQGDSAMYLCASSPNHRTGELFFGEGSRLTVL.

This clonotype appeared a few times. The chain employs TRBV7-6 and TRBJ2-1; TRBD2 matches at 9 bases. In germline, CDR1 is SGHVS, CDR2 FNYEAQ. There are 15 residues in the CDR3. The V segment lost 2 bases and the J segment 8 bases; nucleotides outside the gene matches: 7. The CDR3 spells CASSLTGGRVDEQFF. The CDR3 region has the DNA TGTGCCAGCAGCTTAACTGGCGGGAGGGTAGATGAGCAGTTCTTC.

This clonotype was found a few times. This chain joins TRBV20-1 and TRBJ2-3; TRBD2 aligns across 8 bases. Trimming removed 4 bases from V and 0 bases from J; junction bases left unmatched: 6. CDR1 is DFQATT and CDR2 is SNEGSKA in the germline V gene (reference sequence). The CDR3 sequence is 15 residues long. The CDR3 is CSATQAGASTDTQYF. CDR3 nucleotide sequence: TGCAGTGCTACACAAGCGGGAGCTAGCACAGATACGCAGTATTTT.

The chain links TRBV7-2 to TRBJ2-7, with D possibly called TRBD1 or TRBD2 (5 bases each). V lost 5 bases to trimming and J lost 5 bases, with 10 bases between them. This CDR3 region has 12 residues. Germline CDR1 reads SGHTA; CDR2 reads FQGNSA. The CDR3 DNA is TGTGCCAGCAGCCCAGGGACCCACGAGCAGTACTTC. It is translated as CASSPGTHEQYF.

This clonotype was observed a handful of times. The CDR3 sequence: CASQTDGEKNIQYF. CDR3 DNA: TGTGCCAGTCAGACGGACGGAGAAAAAAACATTCAGTACTTC. The chain links TRBV25-1 to TRBJ2-4; D is uncertain. Germline V gives CDR1 MGHDK, CDR2 SYGVNS. The germline V and J ends were trimmed by 9 bases and 4 bases, with 16 bases remaining between them. The CDR3 extends over 14 amino acids.

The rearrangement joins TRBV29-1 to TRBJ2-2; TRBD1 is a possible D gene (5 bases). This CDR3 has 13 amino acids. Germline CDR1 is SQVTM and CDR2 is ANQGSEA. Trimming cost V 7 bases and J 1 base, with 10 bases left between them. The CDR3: CSAMTENTGELFF. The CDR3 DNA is TGCAGCGCCATGACAGAGAACACCGGGGAGCTGTTTTTT.

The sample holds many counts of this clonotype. In nucleotides, the CDR3 is TGTGCCAGCAGTTTATTGCGGGATTCACCCCTCCACTTT. It codes for CASSLLRDSPLHF. V gene TRBV28 combines with J gene TRBJ1-6; D is unresolved. The germline V gene encodes CDR1 MDHEN and CDR2 SYDVKM. CDR3 length equals 13 residues. Trimming cost V 1 base and J 8 bases, with 6 bases left between them.

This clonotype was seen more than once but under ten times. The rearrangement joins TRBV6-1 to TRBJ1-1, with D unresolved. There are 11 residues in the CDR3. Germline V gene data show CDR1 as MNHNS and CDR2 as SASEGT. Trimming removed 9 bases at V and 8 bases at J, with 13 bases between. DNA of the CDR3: TGTGCCAGTAAAGTTTTAAAGGAAGCTTTCTTT. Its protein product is CASKVLKEAFF.

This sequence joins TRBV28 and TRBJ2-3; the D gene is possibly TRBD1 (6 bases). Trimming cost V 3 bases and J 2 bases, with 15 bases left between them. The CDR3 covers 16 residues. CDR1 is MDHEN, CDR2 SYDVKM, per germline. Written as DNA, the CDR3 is TGTGCCAGCAGTTTGGTGGGGGCGACCCACACAGATACGCAGTATTTT. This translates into CASSLVGATHTDTQYF.